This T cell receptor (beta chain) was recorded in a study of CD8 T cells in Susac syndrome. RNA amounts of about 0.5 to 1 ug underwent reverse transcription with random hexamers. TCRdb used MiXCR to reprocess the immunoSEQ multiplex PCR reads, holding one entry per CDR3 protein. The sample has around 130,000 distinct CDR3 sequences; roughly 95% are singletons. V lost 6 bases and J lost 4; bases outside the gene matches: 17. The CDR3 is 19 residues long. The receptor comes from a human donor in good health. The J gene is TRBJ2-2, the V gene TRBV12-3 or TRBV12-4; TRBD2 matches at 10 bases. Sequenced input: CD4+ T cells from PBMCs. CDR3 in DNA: TGTGCCAGCAGCCCGCGGGGGAGCGGGAGGGCCTCTCGCACCGGGGAGCTGTTTTTT. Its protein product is CASSPRGSGRASRTGELFF.